The source of this T cell receptor (beta chain) is a study of CD4 T cells in relation to SARS-CoV-2 and coronaviruses. This CDR3 region has 11 residues. The ends were cut back, 3 bases at V and 5 bases at J, with 5 bases in the middle. Looked up from germline, CDR1 is SGHDT and CDR2 is YYEEEE. Before the COVID-19 pandemic, during about 2011-2019, CD4+ T cells were taken from unexposed donors. The study, taken as a whole, reports: The assay detects memory recall responses, not culture-primed primary responses. In around 60% of donors, memory CD4+ clonotypes crossrecognized SARS-CoV-2 and at least one common cold coronavirus spike. This crossreactivity analysis covered spike protein alone, no other viral proteins. No donor gave both pre-pandemic and post-infection samples.

The table came from immunoSEQ multiplex PCR; TCRdb's copy has only in-frame clones and leaves some out. The repertoire holds tens of thousands of clones, with approximately 93% as singletons. With respect to this clone: Its antigen is not identified.

Sequenced: naive CD4+ T cells from PBMCs. Subset: naive CD4+ T cells isolated by negative enrichment. This rearrangement joins TRBV5-6 to TRBJ2-5; D is possibly TRBD1 or TRBD2 (5 bases each). The sequence was collected from a human donor in good health. The CDR3 region has the DNA TGTGCCAGCAGCTGGGGGGAGACCCAGTACTTC. Its translation is CASSWGETQYF. Drawing the rest from reference TRBV5-6 and TRBJ2-5, the complete variable domain is DAGVTQSPTHLIKTRGQQVTLRCSPKSGHDTVSWYQQALGQGPQFIFQYYEEEERQRGNFPDRFSGHQFPNYSSELNVNALLLGDSALYLCASSWGETQYFGPGTRLLVL.